The text below deals with one T cell receptor beta chain. Only a few counts were recorded for this clone. The antigen it binds to is not known. No much larger clone exists at a distance of one base, and base qualities are not known. The data stem from a study of T cell changes during pregnancy in multiple sclerosis (dated by TCRdb to 2018 to 2020). Regarding the complete study: Changes in the T cell repertoire over the course of pregnancy were examined in this study in women with multiple sclerosis.

Germline trimming amounts to 6 bases on V and 6 bases on J, with 4 as the count of junction bases outside the gene matches. Reading from cysteine to phenylalanine, the CDR3 counts 14 amino acids. Solely the CDR3 DNA is kept, with 42 bases framed from the first base. As encoded in the germline V gene, CDR1 is SNHLY while CDR2 is FYNNEI. The library was produced with the immunoSEQ multiplex PCR assay. The clones in this table, taken by TCRdb from immuneACCESS, are in-frame only. Not every clone is retained; where verified, under half of the shortfall comes from an unresolved V gene, and the cause of the rest is unknown. This sample holds 38,000 or so clones; around 93% were observed only once. The ten largest clones capture roughly 0.4% of the sample.

The sequencing used CD4+ T cells from peripheral blood mononuclear cells, collected in the first trimester of pregnancy. This TCR derives from a female donor with multiple sclerosis, enrolled in a pregnancy study. The rearranged chain carries TRBV2 and TRBJ1-6, and 8 junction bases match TRBD1. The DNA reads TGTGCCAGCAGACTACAGGGGGGTAATTCACCCCTCCACTTT. This sequence encodes CASRLQGGNSPLHF.